This T cell receptor (beta chain) derives from a study of T cells after yellow fever vaccination. At the level of the study: Fractions low in cell number were prepared with SMART-Seq v4 Ultra Low Input.

Study results and caveats: Researchers cautioned that FACS-sorted repertoires could harbor abundant clonotypes contaminating from the bulk population.

UMIs and a universal primer site were added when TCR cDNA was made by 5'RACE template switching. From the 5' RACE reads, TCRdb called clonotypes with MiXCR, one entry per CDR3 protein. The profile shows around 310,000 distinct CDR3 sequences, almost 4% of them singletons. The CDR3 covers 15 residues. Trimming removed 3 bases from V and 5 bases from J; junction bases left unmatched: 10. The V gene's germline CDR1 is SGHRS and CDR2 YFSETQ. As regards this clonotype: What it binds is not known.

V gene TRBV5-1 combines with J gene TRBJ1-1, with 7 positions matching TRBD1. This TCR derives from a man aged 18 to 30 who received the YFV17D yellow fever vaccine. This specimen was PBMCs, taken 5 days after the yellow fever booster vaccination. The CDR3 sequence is CASSSQTGISTEAFF. Written as DNA, the CDR3 is TGCGCCAGCAGCTCCCAGACAGGGATTAGTACTGAAGCTTTCTTT.